This TCR beta chain was documented in a study of breast tumors, draining lymph nodes, adjacent tissues. TCRdb re-called the multiplex PCR reads through MiXCR, storing one row per CDR3 protein. There are 17,000 or so distinct CDR3 sequences in the sample; under 70% occur only once, and about 20% lies in the top ten. Sequenced: tumor-adjacent breast tissue. This receptor was identified in a female donor with breast cancer. Some clones in this sample may be carry-over from other donors' samples.

This CDR3 reads CASSSGQYSNQPQHF. Written as DNA, the CDR3 is TGTGCCAGTAGTAGCGGACAGTATAGCAATCAGCCCCAGCATTTT. The V call is TRBV19, the J call TRBJ1-5; D is possibly TRBD1 (6 bases). The ends were cut back, 4 bases at V and 0 bases at J, with 10 bases in the middle. This CDR3 has 15 residues. The germline CDR1 and CDR2 sequences are LNHDA and SQIVND (reference sequence). Using reference TRBV19 and TRBJ1-5 for the parts outside the CDR3, the full variable domain is DGGITQSPKYLFRKEGQNVTLSCEQNLNHDAMYWYRQDPGQGLRLIYYSQIVNDFQKGDIAEGYSVSREKKESFPLTVTSAQKNPTAFYLCASSSGQYSNQPQHFGDGTRLSIL.